Listed below are T cell receptor beta chains from one sample, sequenced in a study of blood T cell repertoires in COVID-19. The table came from immunoSEQ multiplex PCR; TCRdb's copy has only in-frame clones and leaves some out. The table lists 150,000 to 180,000 clones, around 83% of them singletons. Sequences were obtained from peripheral blood. These receptors were collected from a woman aged 55-70 years with COVID-19, enrolled during active disease. Each CDR3 is given with its conserved first and last residue. A D gene is named only where the DNA matches it firmly. Some rows have no size entry. The others give once, few or many, or a class for an expanded clone.

clone size: NA; D gene: NA; J gene: TRBJ2-5; V gene: TRBV19; CDR3 DNA: TGTGCCACCTCTTCTCCGGGATTAGGCCAAGAGACCCAGTACTTC; CDR3 protein: CATSSPGLGQETQYF
clone size: many; D gene: TRBD2; J gene: TRBJ2-5; V gene: TRBV24-1; CDR3 DNA: TGTGCCACCAGTGAGGGAACTAGCGGGAGGGCCGGGGAGACCCAGTACTTC; CDR3 protein: CATSEGTSGRAGETQYF
clone size: NA; D gene: NA; J gene: TRBJ1-3; V gene: TRBV20-1; CDR3 DNA: TGCAGTGGGAGCGGTGGAAACACCATATATTTT; CDR3 protein: CSGSGGNTIYF
clone size: NA; D gene: TRBD2; J gene: TRBJ2-1; V gene: TRBV29-1; CDR3 DNA: TGCAGCGTTGGCCTATCTAGCGGGAGGTCACGAGAGCAGTTCTTC; CDR3 protein: CSVGLSSGRSREQFF
clone size: NA; D gene: NA; J gene: TRBJ1-4; V gene: TRBV5-1; CDR3 DNA: TGCGCCAGCAGACGTGGCACAAATGAAAAACTGTTTTTT; CDR3 protein: CASRRGTNEKLFF
clone size: NA; D gene: TRBD1; J gene: TRBJ2-3; V gene: TRBV3-1/TRBV3-2; CDR3 DNA: TGTGCCAGCAGCAAGCCGGGACAGGGGAGGGCAGATACGCAGTATTTT; CDR3 protein: CASSKPGQGRADTQYF
clone size: NA; D gene: TRBD1; J gene: TRBJ1-2; V gene: TRBV3-1/TRBV3-2; CDR3 DNA: TGTGCCAGCAGCCCCCGGGACAGACGTAACTATGGCTACACCTTC; CDR3 protein: CASSPRDRRNYGYTF
clone size: NA; D gene: NA; J gene: TRBJ2-3; V gene: TRBV11-2; CDR3 DNA: TGTGCCAGCAGCCGGGGGTCGAATACGCAGTATTTT; CDR3 protein: CASSRGSNTQYF
clone size: NA; D gene: TRBD1; J gene: TRBJ1-2; V gene: TRBV19; CDR3 DNA: TGTGCCAGTAGTATAGGTTTCAGGGGGCTCGGCTACACCTTC; CDR3 protein: CASSIGFRGLGYTF
clone size: NA; D gene: NA; J gene: TRBJ1-5; V gene: TRBV12-3/TRBV12-4; CDR3 DNA: TGTGCCAGCAGTTTAGGGAGGGATCAGCCCCAGCATTTT; CDR3 protein: CASSLGRDQPQHF
clone size: NA; D gene: TRBD1; J gene: TRBJ1-2; V gene: TRBV19; CDR3 DNA: TGTGCTAGTAGTCCTCCCCGGGACAGGGGGAACTATGGCTACACCTTC; CDR3 protein: CASSPPRDRGNYGYTF
clone size: NA; D gene: TRBD2; J gene: TRBJ2-1; V gene: TRBV24-1; CDR3 DNA: TGTGCCACCAGTGACCAACGGGGGGGCACATACAATGAGCAGTTCTTC; CDR3 protein: CATSDQRGGTYNEQFF
clone size: many; D gene: TRBD1; J gene: TRBJ1-3; V gene: TRBV7-8; CDR3 DNA: TGTGCCAGCATCCGGACAGGGTCTAGGGGAAACACCATATATTTT; CDR3 protein: CASIRTGSRGNTIYF
clone size: NA; D gene: NA; J gene: TRBJ2-7; V gene: TRBV4-1; CDR3 DNA: TGCGCCAGCAGCCAAGGATCAGGCCACGAGCAGTACTTC; CDR3 protein: CASSQGSGHEQYF
clone size: NA; D gene: TRBD1; J gene: TRBJ1-2; V gene: TRBV5-1; CDR3 DNA: TGCGCCAGCAGCTTGGATGGCAGGGGGTATGGCTACACCTTC; CDR3 protein: CASSLDGRGYGYTF
clone size: NA; D gene: TRBD1; J gene: TRBJ2-2; V gene: TRBV14; CDR3 DNA: TGTGCCAGCAGCCAAGGGTTAAGGACAGGAGGCACCGGGGAGCTGTTTTTT; CDR3 protein: CASSQGLRTGGTGELFF
clone size: NA; D gene: NA; J gene: TRBJ2-3; V gene: TRBV19; CDR3 DNA: TGTGCCAGTAGTAAGGGACACCTACTAGATACGCAGTATTTT; CDR3 protein: CASSKGHLLDTQYF
clone size: NA; D gene: TRBD1; J gene: TRBJ1-2; V gene: TRBV14; CDR3 DNA: TGTGCCAGCAGCTCCGGGACAGGGCCCTATGGCTACACCTTC; CDR3 protein: CASSSGTGPYGYTF
clone size: NA; D gene: NA; J gene: TRBJ1-6; V gene: TRBV19; CDR3 DNA: TGTGCCAGTAGTATGCTGGACAGAAAGAGTAATTCACCCCTCCACTTT; CDR3 protein: CASSMLDRKSNSPLHF
clone size: NA; D gene: NA; J gene: TRBJ2-5; V gene: TRBV5-1; CDR3 DNA: TGCGCCAGCAGCTCAGGACATAGTGAGGAGACCCAGTACTTC; CDR3 protein: CASSSGHSEETQYF
clone size: NA; D gene: NA; J gene: TRBJ2-4; V gene: TRBV6-1; CDR3 DNA: TGTGCCAGCAGTGAAAACGTAGAGGGTCCCCGGGCGGTTCAGTACTTC; CDR3 protein: CASSENVEGPRAVQYF
clone size: NA; D gene: TRBD1; J gene: TRBJ2-3; V gene: TRBV5-1; CDR3 DNA: TGCGCCAGCAGCCTCTGGACAGGGGTAGACACAGATACGCAGTATTTT; CDR3 protein: CASSLWTGVDTDTQYF
clone size: NA; D gene: TRBD2; J gene: TRBJ2-5; V gene: TRBV6-1; CDR3 DNA: TGTGCCAGCAGTGACCTAGCGGGGGGGCTCGAGACCCAGTACTTC; CDR3 protein: CASSDLAGGLETQYF
clone size: NA; D gene: NA; J gene: TRBJ1-6; V gene: TRBV5-4; CDR3 DNA: TGTGCCAGCAGCCCCGCGGGGGGGAATTCACCCCTCCACTTT; CDR3 protein: CASSPAGGNSPLHF
clone size: NA; D gene: TRBD1; J gene: TRBJ2-6; V gene: TRBV7-9; CDR3 DNA: TGTGCCAGCAGCTTAGGACAGGGGCTAACTGGGGCCAACGTCCTGACTTTC; CDR3 protein: CASSLGQGLTGANVLTF
clone size: NA; D gene: TRBD2; J gene: TRBJ2-3; V gene: TRBV7-3; CDR3 DNA: TGTGCCAGCAGCCGAAGCGGGGTGAGCACAGATACGCAGTATTTT; CDR3 protein: CASSRSGVSTDTQYF
clone size: few; D gene: TRBD1; J gene: TRBJ1-6; V gene: TRBV6-2/TRBV6-3; CDR3 DNA: TGTGCCAGCAGTACCCCCGGGACAGGGAGTTCACCCCTCCACTTT; CDR3 protein: CASSTPGTGSSPLHF
clone size: many; D gene: TRBD2; J gene: TRBJ2-1; V gene: TRBV9; CDR3 DNA: TGTGCCAGCAGCATGGGGGGAGCTAGCGGGAGTCCGGTCAATGAGCAGTTCTTC; CDR3 protein: CASSMGGASGSPVNEQFF
clone size: NA; D gene: NA; J gene: TRBJ2-1; V gene: TRBV5-1; CDR3 DNA: TGCGCCAGCAGCCCGCTCACGGGGGGCGCGGTCGATGAGCAGTTCTTC; CDR3 protein: CASSPLTGGAVDEQFF
clone size: NA; D gene: NA; J gene: TRBJ2-2; V gene: TRBV4-1; CDR3 DNA: TGCGCCGCGGGACGGGCCGCTAACACCGGGGAGCTGTTTTTT; CDR3 protein: CAAGRAANTGELFF
clone size: once; D gene: TRBD2; J gene: TRBJ2-1; V gene: TRBV30; CDR3 DNA: TGTGCCTGGAGTGAAGGGCTAGCGGGGGGTAATGAGCAGTTCTTC; CDR3 protein: CAWSEGLAGGNEQFF
clone size: NA; D gene: NA; J gene: TRBJ1-4; V gene: TRBV5-5; CDR3 DNA: TGTGCCAGCAGCTTGATCCCCAGCGGTAATGAAAAACTGTTTTTT; CDR3 protein: CASSLIPSGNEKLFF
clone size: NA; D gene: NA; J gene: TRBJ1-1; V gene: TRBV19; CDR3 DNA: TGTGCCAGTAGTATAGAGGGGGCTGGGACTGAAGCTTTCTTT; CDR3 protein: CASSIEGAGTEAFF